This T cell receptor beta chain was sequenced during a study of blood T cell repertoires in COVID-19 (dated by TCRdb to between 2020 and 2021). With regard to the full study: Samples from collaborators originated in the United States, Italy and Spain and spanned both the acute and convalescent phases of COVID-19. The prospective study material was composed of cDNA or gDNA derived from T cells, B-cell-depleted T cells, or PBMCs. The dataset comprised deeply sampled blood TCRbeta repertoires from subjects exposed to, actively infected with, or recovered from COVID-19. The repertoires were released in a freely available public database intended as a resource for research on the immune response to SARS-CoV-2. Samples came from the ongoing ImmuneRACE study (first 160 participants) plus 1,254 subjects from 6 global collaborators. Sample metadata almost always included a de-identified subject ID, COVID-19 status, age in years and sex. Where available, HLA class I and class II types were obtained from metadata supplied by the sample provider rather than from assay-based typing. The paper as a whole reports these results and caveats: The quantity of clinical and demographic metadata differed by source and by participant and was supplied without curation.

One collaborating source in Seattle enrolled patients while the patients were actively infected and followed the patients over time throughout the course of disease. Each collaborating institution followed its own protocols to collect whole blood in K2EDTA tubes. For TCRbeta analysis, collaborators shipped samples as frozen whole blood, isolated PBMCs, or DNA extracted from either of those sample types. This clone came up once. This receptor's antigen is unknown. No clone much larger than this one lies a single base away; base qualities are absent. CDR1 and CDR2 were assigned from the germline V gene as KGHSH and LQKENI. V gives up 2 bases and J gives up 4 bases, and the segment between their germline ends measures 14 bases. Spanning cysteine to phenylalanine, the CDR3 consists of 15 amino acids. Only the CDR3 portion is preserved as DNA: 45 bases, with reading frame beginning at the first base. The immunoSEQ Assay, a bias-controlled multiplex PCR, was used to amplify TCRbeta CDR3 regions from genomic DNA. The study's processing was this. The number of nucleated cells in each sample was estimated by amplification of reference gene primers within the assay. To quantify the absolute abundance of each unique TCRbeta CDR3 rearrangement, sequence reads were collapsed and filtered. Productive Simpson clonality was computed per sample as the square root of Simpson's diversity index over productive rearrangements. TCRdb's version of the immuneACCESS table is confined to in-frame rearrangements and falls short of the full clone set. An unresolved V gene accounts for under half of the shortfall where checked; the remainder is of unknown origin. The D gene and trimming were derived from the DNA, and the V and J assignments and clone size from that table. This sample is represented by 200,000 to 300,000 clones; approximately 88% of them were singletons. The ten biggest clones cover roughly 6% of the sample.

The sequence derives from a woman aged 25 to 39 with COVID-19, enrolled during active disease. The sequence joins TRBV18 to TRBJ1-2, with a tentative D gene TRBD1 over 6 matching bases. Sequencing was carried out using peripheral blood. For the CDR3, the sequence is CASSPGQPHFYGYTF. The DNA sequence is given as TGTGCCAGCTCACCAGGACAGCCCCATTTCTATGGCTACACCTTC.